Following are 22 T cell receptor beta chains from one sample sequenced in a study of lymphopenia after photon versus proton radiotherapy. Assay used: immunoSEQ multiplex PCR; TCRdb lists only in-frame clones, some missing. The repertoire includes approximately 20,000 clones, 88% of them detected once, and 10% sits in the top ten. Sequenced material: peripheral blood, taken from a patient treated with proton-based radiotherapy. These receptors were collected from a man aged 70-80 years with pancreatic cancer.

The chain links TRBV2 to TRBJ1-1; D is unclear. Germline-derived CDR1 and CDR2 are SNHLY and FYNNEI. The V gene lost 6 bases and the J gene lost 3 bases, with 14 bases spanning the gap. The CDR3 is 14 amino acids. For the CDR3, the DNA is TGTGCCAGCAGCGGGGTCCTATCGGACACTGAAGCTTTCTTT. Encoded protein: CASSGVLSDTEAFF.

The CDR3 protein is CASRQGQGAKYGGYTF. The CDR3 region has the DNA TGTGCCAGCAGGCAGGGACAGGGGGCGAAGTACGGCGGCTACACCTTC. The chain employs TRBV5-4 and TRBJ1-2; TRBD1 aligns across 12 bases. Trimming at V came to 5 bases and at J to 8 bases, leaving 13 bases not matched to a gene. CDR1 and CDR2 (germline): SGHNT, YYREEE (reference sequence). The CDR3 has 16 residues.

This clone was seen only once. The chain employs TRBV7-9 and TRBJ2-5; D ambiguous. The CDR3 sequence is 15 residues long. CDR1 is SEHNR and CDR2 is FQNEAQ in the germline V gene (reference sequence). Trimming stripped 1 base from V and 3 bases from J, with 12 bases between. CDR3 protein: CASSLVPRYKETQYF. CDR3 coding DNA: TGTGCCAGCAGCTTAGTACCTCGGTATAAAGAGACCCAGTACTTC.

The chain employs TRBV27 and TRBJ1-2; D unclear. V was clipped by 3 bases and J by 0 bases, with 5 bases between them. The CDR3 covers 13 residues. Germline lookup yields CDR1 MNHEY and CDR2 SMNVEV (reference sequence). The CDR3: CASSLKPNYGYTF. The CDR3 nucleotides read TGTGCCAGCAGTTTGAAGCCTAACTATGGCTACACCTTC.

J is TRBJ1-2 and V is TRBV7-9; 7 bases are shared with TRBD1. CDR1 and CDR2 from the germline V gene are SEHNR and FQNEAQ (reference sequence). This CDR3 has 14 amino acids. V was clipped by 3 bases and J by 3 bases; unmatched bases: 4. DNA for the CDR3: TGTGCCAGCAGCTTTGAAGGGGGCCACTATGGCTACACCTTC. Translation gives CASSFEGGHYGYTF.

The chain employs TRBV6-1 and TRBJ1-1; no clear D. The germline V gene has CDR1 MNHNS and CDR2 SASEGT. The CDR3 has 13 amino acids. Trimming cost V 7 bases and J 4 bases, with 13 bases left between them. CDR3 in amino acids: CASIKDWGTEAFF. In nucleotides, the CDR3 is TGTGCCAGCATTAAGGATTGGGGCACTGAAGCTTTCTTT.

The chain has TRBV6-5 and TRBJ1-1; 9 nucleotides match TRBD1. The CDR3 length is 15 residues. Germline V lookup: CDR1 MNHEY, CDR2 SVGAGI. V shed 2 bases, J shed 3 bases, and the junction held 4 bases outside the gene matches. Written as DNA, the CDR3 is TGTGCCAGCAGTTACACCGGACAGGGGTACACTGAAGCTTTCTTT. Translated, it gives CASSYTGQGYTEAFF.

This chain joins TRBV7-8 and TRBJ2-2; no clear D. The V end was cut by 1 base, the J end by 1 base, with 16 bases between. CDR3 size: 18 residues. The germline gives CDR1 SGHVS, CDR2 FQNEAQ. CDR3 protein: CASSLGPSIAGNTGELFF. CDR3 in DNA: TGTGCCAGCAGCTTAGGCCCCAGCATCGCAGGGAACACCGGGGAGCTGTTTTTT.

J is TRBJ2-1 and V is TRBV2; D is perhaps TRBD1 (5 bases). The V and J ends lost 4 bases and 5 bases respectively, with 12 bases between them. This CDR3 has 14 amino acids. CDR1 is SNHLY and CDR2 is FYNNEI in the germline V gene. The CDR3 DNA reads as TGTGCCAGCAGTGTTGTCAGGGCCCACAATGAGCAGTTCTTC. It translates to CASSVVRAHNEQFF.

The sample holds a few counts of this clone. CDR3 sequence: CASSWLGGRTSYEQYF. The CDR3 nucleotides read TGTGCCAGCAGCTGGCTGGGGGGGAGGACCTCCTACGAGCAGTACTTC. The chain carries TRBV11-2 and TRBJ2-7, with 7 bases aligning to TRBD2. Germline V CDR1 and CDR2: SGHAT, FQNNGV. The ends lost 4 bases at V and 0 bases at J; junction bases unmatched: 9. The CDR3 is 16 residues long.

The J gene is TRBJ2-1, the V gene TRBV11-1; D unresolved. This CDR3 region has 14 residues. CDR1 and CDR2 from the germline V gene are SGHAT and FQDESV (reference sequence). V was pared by 5 bases and J by 2 bases, with 10 bases between. Written as DNA, the CDR3 is TGTGCCAGCAGCCTTCGGAGCACCTACAATGAGCAGTTCTTC. It encodes CASSLRSTYNEQFF.

This clone was counted a single time. This chain connects TRBV6-5 to TRBJ2-1, with D perhaps given as TRBD1 or TRBD2 (5 bases each). The ends were cut back, 6 bases at V and 6 bases at J, with 6 bases in the middle. Germline lookup yields CDR1 MNHEY and CDR2 SVGAGI. The CDR3 runs to 11 residues. The CDR3 spells CASRRGNEQFF. The CDR3 DNA follows: TGTGCCAGCAGGAGGGGCAATGAGCAGTTCTTC.

V is TRBV9 and J is TRBJ2-7, with 10 bases matching TRBD2. The trim removed 0 bases at V and 2 bases at J, leaving 2 bases unmatched. Germline V gives CDR1 SGDLS, CDR2 YYNGEE. There are 15 residues in the CDR3. Here the CDR3 DNA reads TGTGCCAGCAGCGTAGCTAGCGGGAGTCCCTACGAGCAGTACTTC. Translation: CASSVASGSPYEQYF.

This sequence joins TRBV7-8 and TRBJ2-2, with TRBD1 identical over 7 bases. CDR1 is SGHVS, CDR2 FQNEAQ, per germline. With 2 bases clipped from V and 2 bases from J, the junction kept 2 bases outside the gene matches. The CDR3 extends over 15 amino acids. The CDR3 coding sequence is TGTGCCAGCAGCTTAAGGGACAGCAACACCGGGGAGCTGTTTTTT. This sequence encodes CASSLRDSNTGELFF.

This rearrangement joins TRBV7-2 to TRBJ2-3; 14 bases align to TRBD2. The CDR3 has 17 amino acids. Germline CDR1 reads SGHTA; CDR2 reads FQGNSA. V dropped 5 bases and J dropped 1; count of bases not matched to a gene: 5. The CDR3 protein is CASSPPGLAGGTDTQYF. CDR3 bases: TGTGCCAGCAGCCCCCCGGGACTAGCGGGAGGCACAGATACGCAGTATTTT.

This chain uses TRBV5-1 with TRBJ2-7; tentative D call: TRBD2 (7 bases). V was trimmed by 6 bases and J by 6 bases, leaving 16 bases between them. The CDR3 is 13 residues long. Germline CDR1 and CDR2: SGHRS and YFSETQ. CDR3: CASTSGGRGEQYF. CDR3 nucleotides: TGCGCCAGCACCTCGGGAGGCAGGGGCGAGCAGTACTTC.

The rearrangement joins TRBV29-1 to TRBJ1-1, with a weak D call TRBD1 (5 bases). From germline, CDR1 is SQVTM and CDR2 ANQGSEA. The ends were cut back, 4 bases at V and 4 bases at J, with 10 bases in the middle. The CDR3 length is 12 residues. The CDR3, as DNA: TGCAGCGTTGGGGGCGGGGGCACTGAAGCTTTCTTT. Translation: CSVGGGGTEAFF.

The table lists this clone with a count of one. The chain carries TRBV5-1 and TRBJ2-3; the D gene is possibly TRBD2 (6 bases). CDR1 SGHRS and CDR2 YFSETQ come from the germline V gene. This CDR3 is 16 amino acids long. V was cut by 4 bases and J by 4 bases, with 19 bases left in between. The CDR3, as DNA: TGCGCCAGCAGCCGGGATGCGGGGATCATGGCAGATACGCAGTATTTT. Protein sequence: CASSRDAGIMADTQYF. The whole variable domain, filled in from reference TRBV5-1 and TRBJ2-3, reads KAGVTQTPRYLIKTRGQQVTLSCSPISGHRSVSWYQQTPGQGLQFLFEYFSETQRNKGNFPGRFSGRQFSNSRSEMNVSTLELGDSALYLCASSRDAGIMADTQYFGPGTRLTVL.

The chain employs TRBV30 and TRBJ1-1, with TRBD1 matching over 7 bases. This CDR3 spans 15 amino acids. Germline CDR1 GTSNPN, CDR2 SVGIG (reference sequence). Trimming cost V 4 bases and J 0 bases; bases outside gene matches: 8. This CDR3 is CAWIFTGAMNTEAFF. The CDR3 region has the DNA TGTGCCTGGATCTTCACAGGGGCAATGAACACTGAAGCTTTCTTT.

This clone has just one count. V is TRBV6-1 and J is TRBJ1-5; D not certain. Deletions cut 7 bases from V and 0 bases from J, with 13 bases between. The germline V gene has CDR1 MNHNS and CDR2 SASEGT. The CDR3 extends over 15 amino acids. CDR3 nucleotides: TGTGCCAGCATTCATACAGTTTATAGCAATCAGCCCCAGCATTTT. Translating it yields CASIHTVYSNQPQHF.

This clone was seen just once. The gene calls are TRBV7-9 and TRBJ1-1, with D uncertain. Germline CDR1 reads SEHNR; CDR2 reads FQNEAQ (reference sequence). Trimming removed 3 bases at V and 0 bases at J, with 8 bases between. This CDR3 contains 14 residues. The CDR3 loop is CASSFRNMNTEAFF. The CDR3 DNA follows: TGTGCCAGCAGCTTCAGGAATATGAACACTGAAGCTTTCTTT.

The chain has TRBV11-3 and TRBJ2-7; D is unclear. Germline CDR1 reads SGHNT; CDR2 reads YENEEA. Between the trimmed V and J ends, which lost 3 bases and 3 bases, there was a span of 6 bases. CDR3 length: 12 residues. The CDR3 coding sequence is TGTGCCAGCAGCTTGAAAGACTACGAGCAGTACTTC. Translation gives CASSLKDYEQYF. Together with reference TRBV11-3 and TRBJ2-7, the CDR3 gives the full variable domain: EAGVVQSPRYKIIEKKQPVAFWCNPISGHNTLYWYLQNLGQGPELLIRYENEEAVDDSQLPKDRFSAERLKGVDSTLKIQPAELGDSAVYLCASSLKDYEQYFGPGTRLTVT.